A single sample gave rise to the 20 T cell receptor beta chains below, sequenced in a study of blood T cell repertoires in COVID-19. Using immunoSEQ multiplex PCR, the repertoire was profiled, and TCRdb retains in-frame clones only, with some absent. The table has over 250,000 clones, 75% to 95% seen once; the top ten hold just over 2.5%. Sequencing was carried out using peripheral blood. These receptors were obtained from a person aged 18-29 years with COVID-19, enrolled during active disease.

J is TRBJ2-1 and V is TRBV7-9; 8 positions agree with TRBD2. The germline V gene has CDR1 SEHNR and CDR2 FQNEAQ (reference sequence). This CDR3 contains 18 residues. With 4 bases clipped from V and 4 bases from J, the junction kept 15 bases outside the gene matches. Here the CDR3 DNA reads TGTGCCAGCAGCTCGACCAAAGAACTAGCGGAGAGATACAATGAGCAGTTCTTC. Translating gives CASSSTKELAERYNEQFF. Looking up the rest from reference TRBV7-9 and TRBJ2-1 gives the full variable domain: DTGVSQNPRHKITKRGQNVTFRCDPISEHNRLYWYRQTLGQGPEFLTYFQNEAQLEKSRLLSDRFSAERPKGSFSTLEIQRTEQGDSAMYLCASSSTKELAERYNEQFFGPGTRLTVL.

V and J are TRBV5-6 and TRBJ2-2; TRBD2 aligns across 11 bases. The length of the CDR3 is 17 residues. V shed 5 bases, J shed 7 bases, and the junction held 13 bases outside the gene matches. CDR1 is SGHDT, CDR2 YYEEEE, per germline. The CDR3 is CASRFLGLAGVGGELFF. In DNA, the CDR3 is TGTGCCAGCAGGTTCCTTGGACTAGCGGGCGTGGGCGGGGAGCTGTTTTTT.

J is TRBJ2-5 and V is TRBV9, with 7 bases fitting TRBD2. V dropped 1 base and J dropped 4; count of bases not matched to a gene: 4. Looked up from germline, CDR1 is SGDLS and CDR2 is YYNGEE. This CDR3 has 14 amino acids. DNA for the CDR3: TGTGCCAGCAGCGTAACTCCTAGCGGAGAGACCCAGTACTTC. Translating it yields CASSVTPSGETQYF. Combining the CDR3 with reference TRBV9 and TRBJ2-5 gives the whole variable domain DSGVTQTPKHLITATGQRVTLRCSPRSGDLSVYWYQQSLDQGLQFLIQYYNGEERAKGNILERFSAQQFPDLHSELNLSSLELGDSALYFCASSVTPSGETQYFGPGTRLLVL.

The rearrangement joins TRBV21-1 to TRBJ2-7; TRBD1 is the table's D call and was not checked against the DNA. TRBV21-1 is reported as a pseudogene. This CDR3 has 12 amino acids. The CDR3 spells CASSRQTYEQYF. Here the CDR3 DNA reads TGTGCCAGCAGCCGACAGACCTACGAGCAGTACTTC.

This chain uses TRBV4-1 with TRBJ2-1; no clear D gene. With 1 base removed from V and 2 bases from J, the gap between germline ends came to 9 bases. The germline V gene has CDR1 MGHRA and CDR2 YSYEKL. The CDR3 has 15 residues. CDR3: CASSQAPGPYNEQFF. CDR3 nucleotides: TGCGCCAGCAGCCAAGCCCCTGGCCCCTACAATGAGCAGTTCTTC.

The J gene is TRBJ2-1, the V gene TRBV5-1; D is ambiguous. The germline CDR1 and CDR2 sequences are SGHRS and YFSETQ. The length of the CDR3 is 15 residues. Between the trimmed V and J ends, which lost 0 bases and 9 bases, there was a span of 16 bases. The CDR3 is CASSLVSSASGEQFF. DNA of the CDR3: TGCGCCAGCAGCTTGGTAAGCAGCGCCAGTGGTGAGCAGTTCTTC.

The CDR3 spells CASSQWGGSNTGELFF. CDR3 coding DNA: TGCGCCAGCAGCCAATGGGGAGGGTCGAACACCGGGGAGCTGTTTTTT. The V and J genes are TRBV4-1 and TRBJ2-2; 7 nucleotides line up with TRBD2. The CDR3 runs 16 residues. Germline V CDR1 and CDR2: MGHRA, YSYEKL. Trimming took 2 bases from V and 0 from J; bases not matched to a gene: 3.

The CDR3 region has the DNA TGTGCCAGCAGTGGACAGGGACTAGCGGGAGATACCGGGGAGCTGTTTTTT. Amino acids: CASSGQGLAGDTGELFF. V usage is TRBV6-1 and J usage is TRBJ2-2, with 14 positions matching TRBD2. CDR1 is MNHNS and CDR2 is SASEGT in the germline V gene. CDR3 size: 17 residues. J was trimmed by 5 bases and V by 4 bases; bases with no gene match: 6.

This chain joins TRBV7-6 and TRBJ2-1; 8 bases map to TRBD2. Germline assignment: CDR1 SGHVS and CDR2 FNYEAQ. The CDR3 extends over 14 amino acids. With 1 base clipped from V and 6 bases from J, the junction kept 2 bases outside the gene matches. The CDR3: CASSLGGRPNEQFF. The CDR3 bases are TGTGCCAGCAGCTTAGGCGGGAGGCCCAATGAGCAGTTCTTC.

This chain joins TRBV11-2 and TRBJ2-3; 8 bases align to TRBD2. The trim removed 3 bases at V and 5 bases at J, leaving 7 bases unmatched. Looked up from germline, CDR1 is SGHAT and CDR2 is FQNNGV. The CDR3 covers 15 residues. The CDR3 sequence is CASSFSGKGRDTQYF. In nucleotides, the CDR3 is TGTGCCAGCAGCTTTAGCGGGAAGGGGAGAGATACGCAGTATTTT.

The rearrangement uses TRBV5-5 and TRBJ1-1; no firm D call. This CDR3 contains 12 residues. The germline V and J ends were trimmed by 4 bases and 8 bases, with 12 bases remaining between them. Germline V gene sequence: CDR1 SGHKS, CDR2 YYEKEE (reference sequence). This chain's CDR3 is CASSASRHEAFF. The CDR3 DNA follows: TGTGCCAGCAGCGCTAGCCGACACGAAGCTTTCTTT.

This clone appeared many times. The chain combines TRBV6-2 or TRBV6-3 with TRBJ1-6, with D maybe TRBD1 (5 bases). The CDR3 has 17 residues. The germline gives CDR1 MNHEY, CDR2 SVGEGT. Trimming took 2 bases from V and 7 from J, leaving 18 bases between them. The CDR3 nucleotides are TGTGCCAGCAGTTACACCCACGGACACGCTACGAATTCACCCCTCCACTTT. Protein product: CASSYTHGHATNSPLHF.

The rearrangement uses TRBV19 and TRBJ1-1; no firm D call. CDR3 length: 13 amino acids. Germline V gene lookup returns CDR1 LNHDA and CDR2 SQIVND (reference sequence). Between the trimmed V and J ends, which lost 7 bases and 0 bases, there was a span of 9 bases. This chain's CDR3 is CASTAGVNTEAFF. CDR3 nucleotide sequence: TGTGCCAGTACCGCGGGAGTGAACACTGAAGCTTTCTTT.

This chain links TRBV11-2 with TRBJ2-5; maybe TRBD1 (6 bases). This CDR3 comprises 12 residues. Trimming removed 2 bases from V and 9 bases from J, with 10 bases in between. The germline CDR1 and CDR2 sequences are SGHAT and FQNNGV. The CDR3 sequence: CASSLSEGAQYF. The DNA for the CDR3 is TGTGCCAGCAGCTTATCCGAGGGGGCCCAGTACTTC.

The V call is TRBV9, the J call TRBJ1-2, with D perhaps matching TRBD1 (6 bases). V lost 9 bases and J 0 bases, leaving 30 bases between the germline ends. The CDR3 covers 19 residues. Per germline, CDR1 SGDLS and CDR2 YYNGEE. CDR3 sequence: CAIHHRTAFNHASNYGYTF. CDR3 nucleotides: TGTGCCATCCACCACAGGACAGCGTTTAACCATGCCTCTAACTATGGCTACACCTTC. The full variable domain, its missing parts supplied by reference TRBV9 and TRBJ1-2, is DSGVTQTPKHLITATGQRVTLRCSPRSGDLSVYWYQQSLDQGLQFLIQYYNGEERAKGNILERFSAQQFPDLHSELNLSSLELGDSALYFCAIHHRTAFNHASNYGYTFGSGTRLTVV.

V is TRBV4-3 and J is TRBJ2-2, with D perhaps TRBD2 (6 bases). V dropped 4 bases and J dropped 3 bases, with 9 bases sitting between them. Germline CDR1 reads LGHNA; CDR2 reads YSLEER. This CDR3 comprises 14 residues. The CDR3 is CASSRGGDTGELFF. CDR3 nucleotide sequence: TGCGCCAGCAGCCGAGGAGGGGACACCGGGGAGCTGTTTTTT.

This chain joins TRBV5-4 and TRBJ2-3, with 10 bases identical to TRBD2. The V gene's germline CDR1 is SGHNT and CDR2 YYREEE (reference sequence). CDR3 length: 17 residues. Unmatched junction bases numbered 8, after V lost 4 bases and J lost 0 bases. CDR3 sequence: CASSPGRLAGSTDTQYF. The CDR3 nucleotides are TGTGCCAGCAGCCCCGGGAGACTAGCGGGTAGCACAGATACGCAGTATTTT.

V is TRBV12-3 or TRBV12-4 and J is TRBJ1-2, with a possible D match to TRBD1 (6 bases). CDR3 size: 13 residues. Trimming took off 2 bases at V and 7 bases at J, with 11 bases between the two ends. For the CDR3, the DNA is TGTGCCAGCAGTTTACAGGGGAGGGCTGGCTACACCTTC. Protein: CASSLQGRAGYTF.

J is TRBJ1-1 and V is TRBV29-1, with D maybe TRBD1 (6 bases). Germline V gene sequence: CDR1 SQVTM, CDR2 ANQGSEA. Between the trimmed V and J ends, which lost 6 bases and 1 base, there was a span of 9 bases. This CDR3 has 12 amino acids. Here the CDR3 DNA reads TGCAGCGTCTGGGGGCAGAACACTGAAGCTTTCTTT. This translates into CSVWGQNTEAFF.

The chain is built from TRBV11-2 and TRBJ1-4, with TRBD1 as a possible D gene (5 bases). Germline loops: CDR1 SGHAT, CDR2 FQNNGV. Trimming took off 4 bases at V and 8 bases at J, with 17 bases between the two ends. The CDR3 has 15 amino acids. The DNA for the CDR3 is TGTGCCAGCAGCTCATTGGGGGGGGGAGGAGAAAAACTGTTTTTT. Amino acids: CASSSLGGGGEKLFF.